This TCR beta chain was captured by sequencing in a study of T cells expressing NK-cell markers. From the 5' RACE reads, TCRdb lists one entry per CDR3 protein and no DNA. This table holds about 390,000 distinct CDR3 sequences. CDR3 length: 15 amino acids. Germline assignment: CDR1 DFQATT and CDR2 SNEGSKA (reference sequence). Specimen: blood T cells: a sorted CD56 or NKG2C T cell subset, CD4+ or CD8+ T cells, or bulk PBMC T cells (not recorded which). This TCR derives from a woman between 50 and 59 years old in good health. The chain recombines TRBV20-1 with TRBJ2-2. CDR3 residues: CSARDRLAGTGELFF.